This entry lists 17 T cell receptor beta chains sequenced from one sample in a study of early T cells in non-severe SARS-CoV-2 infection (TCRdb year 2021). The protocol used for the library was 5' RACE. Sequencing relied on a NextSeq 500. In TCRdb, the public reads were trimmed at Q25 with fastp and aligned with MiXCR, with productive beta chains retained. Each CDR3 protein gets just one entry, which takes the most common genes and DNA from the rows behind it. For this sample there are some 57,000 distinct CDR3 sequences; around 8% appear just once. The ten largest clones represent 4% to 5.5% of the sample. The sample consisted of whole blood. These receptors were taken from an adult who was a healthcare worker with PCR-confirmed SARS-CoV-2 infection or an uninfected control (not recorded which).

This clonotype was counted only a few times. This chain connects TRBV11-1 to TRBJ1-1; D call uncertain. Trimming took 8 bases from V and 4 from J, leaving 11 bases between them. Germline CDR1 and CDR2: SGHAT and FQDESV (reference sequence). CDR3 length equals 12 residues. Here the CDR3 reads CASGRGSTEAFF. The CDR3 DNA reads as TGTGCCAGCGGGCGGGGAAGCACTGAAGCTTTCTTT.

The table lists this clonotype with a few counts. The CDR3 here is CAWRGPGGVPWNEQYF. Here the CDR3 DNA reads TGTGCCTGGAGGGGGCCAGGGGGCGTTCCGTGGAACGAGCAGTACTTC. V usage is TRBV30 and J usage is TRBJ2-7, with 8 bases aligning to TRBD1. Germline V lookup: CDR1 GTSNPN, CDR2 SVGIG (reference sequence). V dropped 3 bases and J dropped 5; count of bases not matched to a gene: 15. The CDR3 is made up of 16 amino acids.

The gene calls are TRBV7-2 and TRBJ1-5, with a possible D match to TRBD1 (5 bases). Germline loops: CDR1 SGHTA, CDR2 FQGNSA. The length of the CDR3 is 14 residues. V dropped 1 base and J dropped 5 bases, with 9 bases sitting between them. The CDR3 region has the DNA TGTGCCAGCAGCTTAGTAGGGGTAGATCAGCCCCAGCATTTT. Protein: CASSLVGVDQPQHF.

This clonotype was counted between two and nine times. This sequence joins TRBV7-2 and TRBJ2-4, with 12 bases fitting TRBD1. This CDR3 is built from 20 residues. J gave up 7 bases and V 2 bases, and 18 bases lay outside the gene matches. Per germline, CDR1 SGHTA and CDR2 FQGNSA. Written as DNA, the CDR3 is TGTGCCAGCAGCTTAACCCCTGTATTGGGACAGGGGGCAAAAGGGAACATTCAGTACTTC. Translated: CASSLTPVLGQGAKGNIQYF.

This clonotype is a singleton in its sample. A much larger clonotype is one base distant, so this may be a read error. This chain joins TRBV20-1 and TRBJ2-3; D gene unclear. From germline, CDR1 is DFQATT and CDR2 SNEGSKA (reference sequence). The CDR3 covers 13 residues. CDR3 in amino acids: CSSGEGNTDTEYF. The CDR3 nucleotides are TGCAGTTCCGGAGAAGGGAACACAGATACGGAGTATTTT.

This clonotype has more than one count but fewer than ten. This chain connects TRBV11-2 to TRBJ2-5; D gene uncertain. The germline V gene has CDR1 SGHAT and CDR2 FQNNGV. The length of the CDR3 is 15 residues. V shed 1 base and J shed 1 base, with 10 bases lying between them. The CDR3 region is CASSLVGQIQETQYF. DNA of the CDR3: TGTGCCAGCAGCTTAGTCGGGCAGATCCAAGAGACCCAGTACTTC.

This clonotype was counted a few times. The chain recombines TRBV4-1 with TRBJ1-1; a weak D match, TRBD1 (5 bases). CDR3 length equals 15 residues. Per germline, CDR1 MGHRA and CDR2 YSYEKL. The germline V and J ends were trimmed by 4 bases and 1 base, with 13 bases remaining between them. CDR3 coding DNA: TGCGCCAGCAGCCTATCCGGGGGAGCGAACACTGAAGCTTTCTTT. Protein product: CASSLSGGANTEAFF.

This clonotype was seen only a few times. The J gene is TRBJ2-1, the V gene TRBV27; D is undetermined. V lost 3 bases and J 1 base, leaving 7 bases between the germline ends. The CDR3 has 14 residues. From germline, CDR1 is MNHEY and CDR2 SMNVEV (reference sequence). The CDR3 DNA sequence: TGTGCCAGCAGTTTTGGCTGTTCCTACAATGAGCAGTTCTTC. Its translation is CASSFGCSYNEQFF.

This clonotype was seen more than once but under ten times. DNA for the CDR3: TGTGCCACCAGCAGCTCTTACAGGCGGAATGAGCAGTTCTTC. It encodes CATSSSYRRNEQFF. The chain recombines TRBV15 with TRBJ2-1; D is perhaps TRBD1 (5 bases). V was trimmed by 3 bases and J by 7 bases, leaving 13 bases between them. CDR3 length equals 14 residues. CDR1 and CDR2 from the germline V gene are LNHNV and YYDKDF (reference sequence).

This clonotype was observed at least ten times. V usage is TRBV11-2 and J usage is TRBJ2-1; the D gene could be TRBD1 or TRBD2 (5 bases each). The CDR3 sequence is 14 residues long. Germline lookup yields CDR1 SGHAT and CDR2 FQNNGV. Trimming pared 0 bases from V and 11 bases from J, leaving 14 bases between. CDR3 loop: CASSLESTRDQQFF. Here the CDR3 DNA reads TGTGCCAGCAGCTTAGAGAGTACCCGGGACCAGCAGTTCTTC.

This clonotype was observed many times. The J gene is TRBJ2-6, the V gene TRBV5-1; possibly TRBD1 for D (5 bases). CDR1 SGHRS and CDR2 YFSETQ come from the germline V gene. The CDR3 consists of 16 residues. Trimming pared 0 bases from V and 0 bases from J, leaving 7 bases between. The DNA of the CDR3 is TGCGCCAGCAGCTTGGAAGGGGTCTCTGGGGCCAACGTCCTGACTTTC. This sequence encodes CASSLEGVSGANVLTF.

Ten or more counts support this clonotype. The V call is TRBV20-1, the J call TRBJ2-3, with D perhaps matching TRBD1 or TRBD2 (5 bases each). Germline assignment: CDR1 DFQATT and CDR2 SNEGSKA (reference sequence). CDR3 length: 15 residues. V was clipped by 6 bases and J by 4 bases, with 20 bases between them. CDR3 coding DNA: TGCAGTGCCGTGCTTACTGGGGGTGCTGCAGATACGCAGTATTTT. Its protein is CSAVLTGGAADTQYF.

This clonotype was seen a handful of times. The chain uses TRBV6-6 and TRBJ2-7; the D gene is possibly TRBD1 (6 bases). Germline CDR1 and CDR2: MNHNY and SVGAGI (reference sequence). The CDR3 contains 15 residues. Trimming pared 6 bases from V and 2 bases from J, leaving 17 bases between. The CDR3 nucleotides read TGTGCCAGCAGGTCACCGGGACACTTACCCTACGAGCAGTACTTC. As protein: CASRSPGHLPYEQYF.

This clonotype was counted only a few times. The rearrangement joins TRBV20-1 to TRBJ2-7; the match to TRBD2 covers 8 bases. V dropped 3 bases and J dropped 7; count of bases not matched to a gene: 14. Germline loops: CDR1 DFQATT, CDR2 SNEGSKA (reference sequence). The CDR3 is 15 amino acids. As DNA, the CDR3 is TGCAGTGCTAGGTCCTCACTAGCGGAAGTAGGAGAGCAGTACTTC. Its translation is CSARSSLAEVGEQYF.

Ten or more counts support this clonotype. The J gene is TRBJ2-1, the V gene TRBV20-1; D assignment may be TRBD1 or TRBD2 (6 bases each). The CDR3 length is 15 residues. Germline lookup yields CDR1 DFQATT and CDR2 SNEGSKA (reference sequence). V gave up 1 base and J gave up 4 bases, with 14 bases separating them. The CDR3 DNA reads TGCAGTGCTAGAGTCAGAGGAGGGGGTTACAATGAGCAGTTCTTC. The encoded protein is CSARVRGGGYNEQFF.

This clonotype turned up a few times. This chain links TRBV20-1 with TRBJ2-7; no clear D gene. CDR3 length: 13 amino acids. V was clipped by 5 bases and J by 3 bases, with 14 bases between them. Germline loops: CDR1 DFQATT, CDR2 SNEGSKA (reference sequence). The CDR3 DNA reads TGCAGTGCTGCTGAATCGTCCCACTACGAGCAGTACTTC. It yields the protein CSAAESSHYEQYF.

The chain combines TRBV4-1 with TRBJ2-1, with D tentatively TRBD1 or TRBD2 (5 bases each). Trimming took 2 bases from V and 9 from J, leaving 26 bases between them. This CDR3 comprises 18 residues. Per the germline V gene, CDR1 is MGHRA and CDR2 is YSYEKL. The CDR3 coding sequence is TGCGCCAGCAGCCAAACCCAGACTCAGCTGTCGGCTGGGGGTGAGCAGTTCTTC. Its protein product is CASSQTQTQLSAGGEQFF.